The text below deals with one TCR beta chain. Its antigen remains unknown. These data come from a study of CD8+CD57+ T cells in acquired aplastic anemia. Looking at the study overall: Read counts for CD4+ cells (from healthy donors) averaged about 10 million. Study-wide findings and caveats: Between patients and controls, over 25 CD8+ CDR3 sequences were found in common.

Germline assignment: CDR1 LNHDA and CDR2 SQIVND (reference sequence). Unmatched junction bases numbered 8, after V lost 9 bases and J lost 4 bases. The CDR3 has 14 residues. CDR3 and TCR beta VDJ profiling relied on genomic DNA as the template. From the reads, TCRdb called clonotypes with MiXCR, one entry per CDR3 protein. This sample has just over 400,000 distinct CDR3 sequences, with around 68% found just once. This sequence joins TRBV19 and TRBJ1-4; TRBD1 agrees at 7 bases. Sequenced sample: sorted CD4+, CD8+, or CD8+CD57+ T cells (not recorded which) from PBMCs. This TCR came from a human donor in good health, serving as a control. The chain's CDR3 is CASTGTAVNEKLFF. The CDR3 DNA is TGTGCCAGCACCGGGACAGCCGTTAATGAAAAACTGTTTTTT.